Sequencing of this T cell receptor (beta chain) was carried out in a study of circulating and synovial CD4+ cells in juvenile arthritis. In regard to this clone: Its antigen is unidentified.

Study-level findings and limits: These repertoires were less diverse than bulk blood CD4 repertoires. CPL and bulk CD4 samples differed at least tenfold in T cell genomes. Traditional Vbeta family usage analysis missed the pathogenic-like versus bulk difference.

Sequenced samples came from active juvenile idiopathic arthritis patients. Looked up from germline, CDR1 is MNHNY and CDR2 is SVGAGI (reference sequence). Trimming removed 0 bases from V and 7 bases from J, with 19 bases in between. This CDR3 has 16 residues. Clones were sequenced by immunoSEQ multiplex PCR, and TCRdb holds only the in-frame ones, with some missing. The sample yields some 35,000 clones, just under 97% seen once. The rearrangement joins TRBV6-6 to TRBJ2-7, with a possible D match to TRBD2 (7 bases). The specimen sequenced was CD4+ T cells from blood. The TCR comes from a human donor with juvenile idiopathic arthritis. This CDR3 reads CASSYSFPGGTGEQYF. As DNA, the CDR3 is TGTGCCAGCAGTTACTCGTTTCCGGGGGGTACAGGGGAGCAGTACTTC.